These T cell receptor beta chains were read from a single sample in a study of identical twins. TCRdb re-derived calls from the 5' RACE reads in MiXCR, one entry per CDR3 protein. This table holds around 220,000 distinct CDR3 sequences, around an eighth found once. Sequencing input: memory (CD45RO+) T cells sorted from blood. The receptors derive from a woman under 30 in good health. The CDR3 runs from the conserved cysteine through the conserved F or W. Each record gives: CDR3 length, J gene, clone size, D gene, V gene, CDR3 protein, CDR3 DNA. The D gene is left open where the match is weak. Size values are once, few and many counts, or a class for expanded clones, and some rows have none.

CDR3 length: 12
J gene: TRBJ2-3
clone size: .
D gene: .
V gene: TRBV11-3
CDR3 protein: CASSLERDTQYF
CDR3 DNA: TGTGCCAGCAGCTTAGAGCGAGATACGCAGTATTTT

CDR3 length: 17
J gene: TRBJ1-4
clone size: .
D gene: .
V gene: TRBV20-1
CDR3 protein: CSAREIEGRHGGEKLFF
CDR3 DNA: TGCAGTGCTAGAGAAATTGAGGGGAGGCATGGTGGTGAAAAACTGTTTTTT

CDR3 length: 16
J gene: TRBJ1-1
clone size: .
D gene: .
V gene: TRBV28
CDR3 protein: CASSFRGELMNTEAFF
CDR3 DNA: TGTGCCAGCAGTTTTCGAGGCGAACTGATGAACACTGAAGCTTTCTTT

CDR3 length: 14
J gene: TRBJ2-1
clone size: .
D gene: .
V gene: TRBV7-2
CDR3 protein: CASSLGGDDGEQFF
CDR3 DNA: TGTGCCAGCAGCTTAGGGGGGGATGACGGTGAGCAGTTCTTC

CDR3 length: 13
J gene: TRBJ1-2
clone size: .
D gene: .
V gene: TRBV6-1
CDR3 protein: CASRNDRNYGYTF
CDR3 DNA: TGTGCCAGCAGAAACGACAGGAACTATGGCTACACCTTC

CDR3 length: 15
J gene: TRBJ1-6
clone size: few
D gene: .
V gene: TRBV5-1
CDR3 protein: CASNLGEGGNSPLHF
CDR3 DNA: TGCGCCAGCAACTTGGGGGAAGGTGGGAATTCACCCCTCCACTTT

CDR3 length: 15
J gene: TRBJ2-1
clone size: few
D gene: TRBD2
V gene: TRBV11-2
CDR3 protein: CASSLRGGGAGEQFF
CDR3 DNA: TGTGCCAGCAGCTTAAGGGGCGGGGGGGCAGGTGAGCAGTTCTTC

CDR3 length: 12
J gene: TRBJ1-1
clone size: many
D gene: .
V gene: TRBV12-3/TRBV12-4
CDR3 protein: CASSPGHYEAFF
CDR3 DNA: TGTGCCAGCAGTCCCGGTCACTATGAAGCTTTCTTT

CDR3 length: 16
J gene: TRBJ2-1
clone size: few
D gene: TRBD2
V gene: TRBV12-3/TRBV12-4
CDR3 protein: CASSFAGGPPYNEQFF
CDR3 DNA: TGTGCCAGCAGTTTCGCGGGGGGCCCTCCCTACAATGAGCAGTTCTTC

CDR3 length: 14
J gene: TRBJ1-4
clone size: few
D gene: .
V gene: TRBV7-8
CDR3 protein: CASSLGATNEKLFF
CDR3 DNA: TGTGCCAGCAGCTTAGGTGCAACTAATGAAAAACTGTTTTTT

CDR3 length: 14
J gene: TRBJ1-1
clone size: few
D gene: .
V gene: TRBV3-1
CDR3 protein: CASSPLGMNTEAFF
CDR3 DNA: TGTGCCAGCAGCCCCTTGGGTATGAACACTGAAGCTTTCTTT

CDR3 length: 14
J gene: TRBJ2-7
clone size: many
D gene: TRBD1
V gene: TRBV29-1
CDR3 protein: CSAGTGTSPYEQYF
CDR3 DNA: TGCAGCGCTGGGACAGGAACTTCCCCGTACGAGCAGTACTTC

CDR3 length: 14
J gene: TRBJ2-7
clone size: few
D gene: .
V gene: TRBV10-3
CDR3 protein: CAISESGVTDEQYF
CDR3 DNA: TGTGCCATCAGTGAGTCGGGAGTAACAGACGAGCAGTACTTC

CDR3 length: 14
J gene: TRBJ2-1
clone size: few
D gene: TRBD1
V gene: TRBV12-3/TRBV12-4
CDR3 protein: CASTRQGSRMGQFF
CDR3 DNA: TGTGCCAGCACCAGACAGGGGTCCCGAATGGGGCAGTTCTTC

CDR3 length: 16
J gene: TRBJ2-2
clone size: .
D gene: .
V gene: TRBV25-1
CDR3 protein: CASIRAYRDGTGELFF
CDR3 DNA: TGTGCCAGCATACGGGCTTACAGGGACGGGACCGGGGAGCTGTTTTTT

CDR3 length: 14
J gene: TRBJ2-7
clone size: .
D gene: TRBD2
V gene: TRBV7-9
CDR3 protein: CASSLPTSGYEQYF
CDR3 DNA: TGTGCCAGCAGCTTGCCGACTAGCGGCTACGAGCAGTACTTC